This T cell receptor (beta chain) was sequenced in a study of beta chain features in type 1 diabetes. V lost 2 bases to trimming and J lost 0 bases, with 9 bases between them. The germline CDR1 and CDR2 sequences are MGHDK and SYGVNS. The CDR3 totals 15 residues. Heparinised blood was drawn once per donor, averaging approximately 0.12 L. The authors reverse transcribed all of the isolated RNA, so sequencing captured expressed TCRB transcripts. Using immunoSEQ multiplex PCR, the repertoire was profiled, and TCRdb retains in-frame clones only, with some absent. The table lists under 800,000 clones, less than 20% of them singletons.

This TCR derives from a man between 18 and 29 years old in good health. Source material: naive CD4+ T cells from blood. This rearrangement joins TRBV25-1 to TRBJ2-3, with D possibly being TRBD1 (5 bases). CDR3 amino acids: CASSERTTSTDTQYF. CDR3 nucleotide sequence: TGTGCCAGCAGTGAAAGGACAACTAGCACAGATACGCAGTATTTT. The whole variable domain, filled in from reference TRBV25-1 and TRBJ2-3, reads EADIYQTPRYLVIGTGKKITLECSQTMGHDKMYWYQQDPGMELHLIHYSYGVNSTEKGDLSSESTVSRIRTEHFPLTLESARPSHTSQYLCASSERTTSTDTQYFGPGTRLTVL.